The present TCR beta chain was sequenced within a study of HIV-infected patients and healthy controls. Findings and caveats of the study: HIV-infected patients shared fewer CDR3 sequences between individuals than healthy controls.

About 500 ng RNA was reverse transcribed with alpha and beta constant-region primers. Separate chain-specific third strand synthesis with multiplexing indices produced the alpha and beta libraries. All rearrangements within a chain used one primer pair; cDNA molecules carried barcodes. Two random hexamers, added before amplification and joined, formed each molecule's 12-nucleotide barcode. TCRdb re-derived calls from the 5' RACE reads in MiXCR, one entry per CDR3 protein. The data contain some 8,500 distinct CDR3 sequences, less than 10% of them singletons. The CDR3 is made up of 11 amino acids. Germline CDR1 and CDR2: SQVTM and ANQGSEA. V was shortened by 6 bases and J by 4 bases, with 7 bases between the two germline ends. All unsorted peripheral T cells were captured because whole blood was used without fractionation. A roughly 2.5 ml peripheral blood sample was taken for RNA. The sample holds many counts of this clonotype. Its matching antigen is unknown.

The material sequenced was blood, taken before antiretroviral therapy. This TCR came from an adult with HIV infection. The donor label of this sample is uncertain. The J gene is TRBJ1-5, the V gene TRBV29-1; tentative D call: TRBD1 (5 bases). CDR3 sequence (DNA): TGCAGCGTGGGGACGAATCAGCCCCAGCATTTT. It codes for CSVGTNQPQHF.